This T cell receptor beta chain emerged from a study of cytomegalovirus exposure and HLA in healthy donors. Study-wide results and limits: The authors enumerated over 150 TCR beta chains as linked to cytomegalovirus. Common viral pathogens seemed to be connected with several of the most significant clusters, according to a later analysis.

From germline, CDR1 is SGHRS and CDR2 YFSETQ. V shed 0 bases and J shed 5 bases, with 5 bases lying between them. The CDR3 is made up of 12 amino acids. Comment on this clone: Its antigen is not known.

Vbeta (60) and Jbeta (13) primers were used in the PCR. Clones were sequenced by immunoSEQ multiplex PCR, and TCRdb holds only the in-frame ones, with some missing. The table includes about 95,000 clones, about 77% detected once. This clonotype originated in a woman aged 40 to 55 in good health and CMV-seronegative. The sequenced sample consisted of PBMCs. The chain uses TRBV5-1 and TRBJ2-5; D gene unclear. The CDR3 coding sequence is TGCGCCAGCAGCTTGGTCGGGGAGACCCAGTACTTC. Its translation is CASSLVGETQYF.